This T cell receptor beta chain was observed in a study of blood T cell repertoires in COVID-19 (dated by TCRdb to 2018 to 2021). About the full investigation: The collaborator samples originated in the United States, Italy and Spain and spanned the acute and convalescent phases of COVID-19. The material from the prospective study consisted of cDNA or gDNA derived from T cells, B-cell-depleted T cells, or PBMCs. The dataset comprised deeply sampled blood TCRbeta repertoires from subjects exposed to, actively infected with, or recovered from COVID-19. A de-identified subject ID, COVID-19 status, age in years and sex were almost always included in the sample metadata. The samples were drawn from two sources: the first 160 participants of the ongoing ImmuneRACE study, and 1,000 to 1,500 subjects contributed by 6 global collaborators. The repertoires were released in a freely available public database meant as a resource for research on the immune response to SARS-CoV-2. Where HLA class I and class II types were available, the types were taken from metadata supplied by the sample provider, not from assay-based typing. General findings and caveats noted by the study authors: How much clinical and demographic metadata was included differed by source and by participant, and the metadata was provided uncurated.

TCRbeta CDR3 regions were amplified from genomic DNA using the immunoSEQ Assay, a bias-controlled multiplex PCR. In the source study's methods: Nucleated cell counts per sample were estimated from amplification of reference gene primers within the assay. To quantify the absolute abundance of each unique TCRbeta CDR3 rearrangement, sequence reads were collapsed and filtered. For each sample, productive Simpson clonality was calculated as the square root of Simpson's diversity index over productive rearrangements. TCRdb re-hosts the immuneACCESS table, in-frame sequences only. Its copies lack some clones; in the studies checked, an unresolved V gene accounts for under half of them, and the cause for the rest is not known. The V and J calls and clone size are taken from that table; D and trimming were inferred from the DNA. Recorded for this sample are about 150,000 clones; 65% to 85% of them occurred a single time. The ten biggest clones cover almost 6% of the sample.

From its cysteine to its phenylalanine, the CDR3 spans 13 amino acids. Left in the record is the CDR3 DNA by itself, 39 bases read in frame from the first base. Based on the germline V gene (reference sequence), the CDR1 and CDR2 sequences are SGHNT and YYREEE. V loses 2 bases of germline sequence and J loses 4 bases, and the interval between the two ends is 9 bases. Enrolling through a virtual design, the prospective study's participants ranged in age from roughly 18 to 90 years and lived across about two dozen United States geographic areas. To assign participants to cohorts, the prospective study relied on clinical history that participants themselves reported in a screening survey and a study questionnaire. A participant counted as exposed if, within 2 weeks of entering the study, that participant had been in contact with someone who had a PCR-confirmed or clinician-diagnosed COVID-19 case. In the prospective study, mobile phlebotomists collected whole blood, serum and a nasopharyngeal or oropharyngeal swab from each participant. Prospective study participants could optionally give additional blood draws and questionnaires over an approximately two-month period. Before DNA extraction, prospective study blood samples were shipped either frozen or at room temperature.

As regards this clone: Its cognate antigen has yet to be identified. No much larger clone is present one base from it, and per-base qualities are unavailable.

The sequence joins TRBV5-4 to TRBJ1-1; there is no confident call for the D gene. The sequenced material came from PBMCs or T cells enriched from blood (not recorded which). The TCR sequence derives from a woman aged 45 to 65 who had been exposed to COVID-19. CDR3 loop: CASSFLGSTEAFF. The nucleotide sequence is given as TGTGCCAGCAGCTTTTTAGGGAGCACTGAAGCTTTCTTT.